This T cell receptor beta chain originates from a study of cytomegalovirus exposure and HLA in healthy donors. Assay used: immunoSEQ multiplex PCR; TCRdb lists only in-frame clones, some missing. The top ten clones hold over 9% of a sample with around 150,000 clones, roughly 91% of them seen once. The receptor comes from a woman aged 18-29 years in good health and CMV-seropositive. The sequencing input was PBMCs.

As DNA, the CDR3 is TGTGCCAGCAGTTTTCTTTTACCGACAAAACAAGAGACCCAGTACTTC. Protein sequence: CASSFLLPTKQETQYF. V gene TRBV27 combines with J gene TRBJ2-5; no clear D. The V gene's germline CDR1 is MNHEY and CDR2 SMNVEV (reference sequence). This CDR3 spans 16 amino acids. V lost 3 bases and J lost 2, with 16 bases in between.